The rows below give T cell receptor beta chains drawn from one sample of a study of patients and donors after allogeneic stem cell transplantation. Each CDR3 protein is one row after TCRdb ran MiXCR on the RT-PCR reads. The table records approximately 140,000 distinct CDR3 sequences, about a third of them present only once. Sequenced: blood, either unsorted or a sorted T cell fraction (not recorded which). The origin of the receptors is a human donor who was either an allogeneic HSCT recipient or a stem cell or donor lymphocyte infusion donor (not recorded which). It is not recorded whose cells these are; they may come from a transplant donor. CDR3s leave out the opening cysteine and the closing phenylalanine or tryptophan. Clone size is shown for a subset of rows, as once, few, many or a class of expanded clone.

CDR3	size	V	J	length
ASSESSRSPYNEQF	-	TRBV25-1	TRBJ2-1	14
ARKGSYGYT	few	TRBV21-1	TRBJ1-2	9
ASSLTPWGTGNTIY	few	TRBV12-3/TRBV12-4	TRBJ1-3	14
ASSYVQFEQY	-	TRBV6-2/TRBV6-3	TRBJ2-7	10
ASSFPGLGSGELF	-	TRBV5-6	TRBJ2-2	13
ASSYSIRMAQY	-	TRBV6-5	TRBJ2-3	11
AISDGKVYGYT	-	TRBV10-3	TRBJ1-2	11
ASSLAISSGRNQPQH	-	TRBV5-5	TRBJ1-5	15
ASSQPGMNTEAF	many	TRBV4-1	TRBJ1-1	12
SARASAPGEAF	few	TRBV20-1	TRBJ1-1	11
SVDGTGYTDTQY	-	TRBV29-1	TRBJ2-3	12
ASSLLIQGYGYT	few	TRBV5-1	TRBJ1-2	12
SARGQVHNSPLH	many	TRBV20-1	TRBJ1-6	12
SAYPGGGQPQH	many	TRBV20-1	TRBJ1-5	11
ASSDSGHYGYT	few	TRBV6-4	TRBJ1-2	11
ASSVGLGLSGEKLF	few	TRBV5-6	TRBJ1-4	14
ASTPDRGRGNTEAF	-	TRBV12-3/TRBV12-4	TRBJ1-1	14
ASSYPPRTEAF	-	TRBV6-2/TRBV6-3	TRBJ1-1	11
SGAQGNTIY	-	TRBV29-1	TRBJ1-3	9
ASRQGVINEQF	once	TRBV12-3/TRBV12-4	TRBJ2-1	11
ASSTDRGRATEAF	few	TRBV5-5	TRBJ1-1	13
ASSQDRGVQETQY	-	TRBV4-3	TRBJ2-5	13
ASSLVYGGKKAF	few	TRBV12-3/TRBV12-4	TRBJ1-1	12
AISVQSRRDYGYT	many	TRBV10-3	TRBJ1-2	13
ASSLTREAGYT	-	TRBV12-3/TRBV12-4	TRBJ1-2	11
ASSPESSYNSPLH	-	TRBV28	TRBJ1-6	13
ASSRGLDTQY	-	TRBV6-1	TRBJ2-3	10
ASSPNRESTEAF	few	TRBV11-1	TRBJ1-1	12
ASSSEQGGTEAF	-	TRBV27	TRBJ1-1	12
ASSTGWDGYT	-	TRBV28	TRBJ1-2	10
SVGIDEQY	-	TRBV29-1	TRBJ2-7	8
ASSLAPGANPNTQY	-	TRBV12-3/TRBV12-4	TRBJ2-3	14